These T cell receptor beta chains were read from a single sample in a study of beta chain features in type 1 diabetes. TCRdb keeps only in-frame clones here, not all; method: immunoSEQ multiplex PCR. Of 150,000 or so clones listed, 6.5% to 10% were seen once; the top ten hold approximately 0.54%. The sequencing input was central memory CD4+ T cells from blood. These receptors came from a young woman with type 1 diabetes. Both conserved end residues are part of each CDR3. Fields, in order: clone size, J gene, V gene, D gene, CDR3 DNA, CDR3 protein. The D gene is left open where the match is weak. Clone size is given for some rows only: seen once, a few or many times, or a class if the clone is expanded.

.	TRBJ1-6	TRBV7-2	TRBD1	TGTGCCAGCAGCAACGGACAGGGACAAAGGATCCACTTT	CASSNGQGQRIHF
.	TRBJ2-5	TRBV6-5	TRBD1	TGTGCCAGCAGTCCCGGACAGGGGACGGAGACCCAGTACTTC	CASSPGQGTETQYF
few	TRBJ2-1	TRBV5-1	TRBD1	TGCGCCAGCAGCGCTGACAGGGATTTGGGTGAGCAGTTCTTC	CASSADRDLGEQFF
.	TRBJ2-7	TRBV5-4	TRBD1	TGTGCCAGCAGCTCGGACAGGGTAGGGTACGAGCAGTACTTC	CASSSDRVGYEQYF
.	TRBJ1-2	TRBV29-1	TRBD1	TGCAGCGTTGGGACAGGCGGAGGCTACACCTTC	CSVGTGGGYTF
few	TRBJ1-4	TRBV14	.	TGTGCCAGCAGCCCAATGTTAGCCCCCGAAAAACTGTTTTTT	CASSPMLAPEKLFF
few	TRBJ1-2	TRBV11-3	.	TGTGCCAGCAGCTTCGGCGGTGCTAGTGGCTACACCTTC	CASSFGGASGYTF
.	TRBJ2-7	TRBV27	.	TGTGCCAGCAGTTTAAACCCGACAGGTTACTTCTACGAGCAGTACTTC	CASSLNPTGYFYEQYF
.	TRBJ1-1	TRBV4-1	.	TGCGCCAGCAGCCGCAGCGGGACGCCCCCTGAAGCTTTCTTT	CASSRSGTPPEAFF
few	TRBJ2-7	TRBV5-6	.	TGTGCCAGCAGCTTGCTAAGACAGAGAGGGGGCTCCTACGAGCAGTACTTC	CASSLLRQRGGSYEQYF
.	TRBJ2-7	TRBV18	TRBD1	TGTGCCAGCTCGCCTCGGCCGGGACAGGGGGACGAGCAGTACTTC	CASSPRPGQGDEQYF
few	TRBJ2-7	TRBV29-1	.	TGCAGCGTCGGGCGGGCCAACTACGAGCAGTACTTC	CSVGRANYEQYF
.	TRBJ2-1	TRBV9	.	TGTGCTGCTGGGAGCGGGCCCTACAATGAGCAGTTCTTC	CAAGSGPYNEQFF
few	TRBJ2-7	TRBV28	.	TGTGCCAGCACCCTTCCAGGGTCCTACGAGCAGTACTTC	CASTLPGSYEQYF
few	TRBJ1-1	TRBV28	TRBD1	TGTGCCAGCAGTTTACCACAGGGGGTGAACACTGAAGCTTTCTTT	CASSLPQGVNTEAFF
.	TRBJ1-4	TRBV7-9	TRBD1	TGTGCCAGCAGCTTACCGTCGGCAGGGGGAAAACTGTTTTTT	CASSLPSAGGKLFF
.	TRBJ1-5	TRBV11-3	.	TGTGCCAGCAGCCAGAGCAGGCGTCAGCCCCAGCATTTT	CASSQSRRQPQHF
once	TRBJ2-2	TRBV19	TRBD1	TGTGCCAGTAGTCTTGAGGGGGCTTACACCGGGGAGCTGTTTTTT	CASSLEGAYTGELFF
.	TRBJ2-7	TRBV7-2	.	TGTGCCAGCAGCTTAGCGCGGCAGGGCCACGAGCAGTACTTC	CASSLARQGHEQYF
few	TRBJ2-5	TRBV5-4	.	TGTGCCAGCAGCTTTGCAGCGTACCAAGAGACCCAGTACTTC	CASSFAAYQETQYF
few	TRBJ1-3	TRBV28	TRBD1	TGTGCCACGAGGGACAGCTCCTCTGGAAACACCATATATTTT	CATRDSSSGNTIYF
.	TRBJ1-4	TRBV7-8	.	TGTGCCAGCAGCTTACGGGCGGGAGAAGGTGAAAAACTGTTTTTT	CASSLRAGEGEKLFF
.	TRBJ2-1	TRBV28	TRBD2	TGTGCCAGCAGGCGGGGGGGCAGCAAAAATGAGCAGTTCTTC	CASRRGGSKNEQFF
few	TRBJ2-4	TRBV18	.	TGTGCCAGCTCCCCGGTTGGGCTAGCCAAAAACATTCAGTACTTC	CASSPVGLAKNIQYF
.	TRBJ1-5	TRBV5-1	TRBD1	TGCGCCAGCAGCTCCGGGACAGACCCCAATCAGCCCCAGCATTTT	CASSSGTDPNQPQHF
.	TRBJ1-2	TRBV28	.	TGTGCCAGCAGCCCTGCGGGGGGACCTCGGGATGGCTACACCTTC	CASSPAGGPRDGYTF
.	TRBJ2-3	TRBV11-3	.	TGTGCCAGCAGCTCCCAGGAAGCTGGTACGCAGTATTTT	CASSSQEAGTQYF
few	TRBJ2-3	TRBV19	TRBD2	TGTGCCAGTTGCCTAGCGGGGTGCTTGACGCAGTATTTT	CASCLAGCLTQYF
.	TRBJ2-3	TRBV5-1	TRBD1	TGCGCCAGCAGCTTGGAGGGGGCTCGGACAGACGCGCAGTATTTT	CASSLEGARTDAQYF
few	TRBJ2-1	TRBV18	.	TGTGCCAGCTCACCACGAGAGGATCACAATGAGCAGTTCTTC	CASSPREDHNEQFF
.	TRBJ2-2	TRBV5-6	.	TGTGCCAGCAGCCCTGAGGGGGGGGTAAACACCGGGGAGCTGTTTTTT	CASSPEGGVNTGELFF
few	TRBJ2-2	TRBV2	.	TGTGCCAGCAAATTCCGTGAGGGGCGGGGTACCGGGGAGCTGTTTTTT	CASKFREGRGTGELFF
few	TRBJ2-7	TRBV28	.	TGTGCCAGCAGTCCCGCCGCAGGGTGGAGCTACGAGCAGTACTTC	CASSPAAGWSYEQYF
few	TRBJ1-1	TRBV29-1	.	TGCAGAGCGGGCACAGAGGCTGAAGCTTTCTTT	CRAGTEAEAFF
few	TRBJ2-4	TRBV30	TRBD1	TGTGCCTGGCAAACAGGGGGCTCGAAAAACATTCAGTACTTC	CAWQTGGSKNIQYF
.	TRBJ2-3	TRBV9	.	TGTGCCAGCAGCGTAGAACCGCAGGGTCGCACGCAGTATTTT	CASSVEPQGRTQYF
few	TRBJ1-1	TRBV27	.	TGTGCCAGCAGTTTATTTCAGCCCCGTCAGGTGAACACTGAAGCTTTCTTT	CASSLFQPRQVNTEAFF
.	TRBJ2-4	TRBV5-1	TRBD1	TGCGCCAGCAGCGGGGGACAGGGGGCCGACATTCAGTACTTC	CASSGGQGADIQYF
.	TRBJ2-5	TRBV4-3	.	TGCGCCAGCAGCCAAGGGGCAGAGACCCAGTACTTC	CASSQGAETQYF
many	TRBJ1-5	TRBV5-1	.	TGCGCCAGCAGCTTGGGGCCCCGGACGGGTGACAGTCAGCCCCAGCATTTT	CASSLGPRTGDSQPQHF